The 3 T cell receptor beta chains listed next were all sequenced from one sample in a study of neurological immune-mediated disorders (dated by TCRdb to between 2018 and 2021). The label giving this sample's time point can be read as: longitudinal time-point 3. The library relied on 5' RACE. TCRdb shows the sequencer as Illumina HiSeq 2500. The public reads were reanalyzed by TCRdb: fastp trimming at Q25, MiXCR alignment, in-frame beta chains only. Every entry covers one CDR3 protein and lists the most common genes and DNA from its rows. This sample is represented by roughly 53,000 distinct CDR3 sequences; 7% to 10% of them were singletons. Together, the top ten hold about 2% of the sample. Sequencing used PBMCs. The source of these receptors is a woman in her thirties or forties in good health.

This clonotype was picked up many times. The chain is built from TRBV7-9 and TRBJ2-7; 7 nucleotides match TRBD1. The germline V gene has CDR1 SEHNR and CDR2 FQNEAQ (reference sequence). The V gene end was trimmed by 6 bases and the J gene end by 2 bases; junction bases not matched to a gene: 7. This CDR3 has 14 residues. CDR3 sequence (DNA): TGTGCCAGCAGTGACCGGGACAGACCCTACGAGCAGTACTTC. Protein product: CASSDRDRPYEQYF. Full variable domain (outside the CDR3, taken from reference TRBV7-9 and TRBJ2-7): DTGVSQNPRHKITKRGQNVTFRCDPISEHNRLYWYRQTLGQGPEFLTYFQNEAQLEKSRLLSDRFSAERPKGSFSTLEIQRTEQGDSAMYLCASSDRDRPYEQYFGPGTRLTVT.

The rearrangement uses TRBV7-2 and TRBJ2-1; D is ambiguous. Germline CDR1 and CDR2: SGHTA and FQGNSA. The CDR3 totals 16 residues. The germline V and J ends were trimmed by 5 bases and 1 base, with 15 bases remaining between them. This chain's CDR3 is CASSRLRTISYNEQFF. The CDR3, as DNA: TGTGCCAGCAGCCGACTGAGAACAATTTCCTACAATGAGCAGTTCTTC.

The gene calls are TRBV4-3 and TRBJ2-5, with D possibly being TRBD1 or TRBD2 (5 bases each). V was pared by 4 bases and J by 8 bases, with 14 bases between. The CDR3 is 13 amino acids. CDR1 and CDR2 from the germline V gene are LGHNA and YSLEER. The CDR3 bases are TGCGCCAGCAGCCGGGGGTCGTTGTATACCCAGTACTTC. Residues: CASSRGSLYTQYF.